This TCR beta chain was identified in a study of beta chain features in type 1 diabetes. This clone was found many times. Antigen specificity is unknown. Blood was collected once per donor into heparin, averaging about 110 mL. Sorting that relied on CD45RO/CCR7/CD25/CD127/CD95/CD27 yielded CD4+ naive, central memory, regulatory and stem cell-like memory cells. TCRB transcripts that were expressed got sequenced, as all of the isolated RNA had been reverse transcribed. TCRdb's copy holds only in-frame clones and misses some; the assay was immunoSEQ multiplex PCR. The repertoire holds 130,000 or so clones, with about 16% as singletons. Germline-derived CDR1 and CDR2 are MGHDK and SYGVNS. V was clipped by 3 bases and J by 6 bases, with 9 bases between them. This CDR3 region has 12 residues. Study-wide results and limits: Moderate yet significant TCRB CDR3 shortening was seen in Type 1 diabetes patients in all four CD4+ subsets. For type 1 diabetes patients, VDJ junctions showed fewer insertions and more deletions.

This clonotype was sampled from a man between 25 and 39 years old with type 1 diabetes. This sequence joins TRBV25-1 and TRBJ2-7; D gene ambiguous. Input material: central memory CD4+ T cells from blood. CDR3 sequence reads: CASSDGTREQYF. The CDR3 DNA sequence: TGTGCCAGCAGTGATGGAACTCGCGAGCAGTACTTC.